The clone carrying this TCR beta chain occurred many times. The antigen remains undetermined. This sample was taken from a study of T cells in Graves' hyperthyroidism and ophthalmopathy. Amplified TCR beta CDR3 regions came from RNA transcripts. The HTBI set primed first-round TCR CDR3 RT-PCR. TCRdb passed the multiplex PCR reads through MiXCR, listing each CDR3 protein once. The repertoire consists of approximately 400,000 distinct CDR3 sequences, with around 14% occurring once and the leading ten covering 11%. Study-level points and caveats: A 13 V-J model separated ophthalmopathy from stable hyperthyroidism. Blood also showed most of the thyroid clonotypes that were expanded above 0.001.

The trim removed 0 bases at V and 0 bases at J, leaving 3 bases unmatched. Germline V gene sequence: CDR1 MNHEY, CDR2 SVGEGT. This CDR3 contains 17 residues. Disease duration under 2 months; hyperthyroidism patients were aged 18 to 65. Sample: blood. The V call is TRBV6-2 or TRBV6-3, the J call TRBJ2-3; 10 bases match TRBD2. The sequence derives from a woman aged 55 to 70 with Graves' hyperthyroidism. The CDR3 bases are TGTGCCAGCAGTTACTCTATAGCGGGAGGCAGCACAGATACGCAGTATTTT. Amino acids: CASSYSIAGGSTDTQYF.